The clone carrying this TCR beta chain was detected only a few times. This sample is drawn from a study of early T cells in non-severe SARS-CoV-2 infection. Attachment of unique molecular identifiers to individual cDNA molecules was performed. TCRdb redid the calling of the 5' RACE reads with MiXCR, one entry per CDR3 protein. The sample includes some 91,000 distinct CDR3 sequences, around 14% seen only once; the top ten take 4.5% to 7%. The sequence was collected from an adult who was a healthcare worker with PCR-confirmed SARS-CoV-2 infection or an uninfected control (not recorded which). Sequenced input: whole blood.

The DNA of the CDR3 is TGTGCCAGCAGTTTGCAAGGGGACGGGGAGCTGTTTTTT. Residues: CASSLQGDGELFF. The rearrangement links TRBV6-5 to TRBJ2-2; D perhaps matches TRBD1 (5 bases). The CDR3 covers 13 residues. With 4 bases removed from V and 7 bases from J, the gap between germline ends came to 10 bases. The germline V gene encodes CDR1 MNHEY and CDR2 SVGAGI.